This TCR beta chain was observed in a study of blood T cell repertoires in COVID-19. Turning to the study itself: Acute and convalescent COVID-19 specimens originated in the United States, Italy and Spain. Nucleic acid was either cDNA or gDNA, and it came from T cells, B-cell-depleted T cells, or PBMCs.

With V trimmed by 1 base and J by 8 bases, 9 bases remained unmatched. The CDR3 is made up of 15 amino acids. Germline CDR1 is LGHDT and CDR2 is YNNKEL (reference sequence). Under the authors' procedure: Estimation of nucleated cell counts was performed using reference gene primer amplification. Method: immunoSEQ multiplex PCR; TCRdb's copy keeps in-frame clones and lacks some. The V and J calls and clone size are taken from that table; D and trimming were inferred from the DNA. Here the sample spans 40,000 to 55,000 clones, 85% to 95% being singletons. The receptor's source is a human donor in a cohort sampled during active COVID-19. The sample comprised peripheral blood. The chain couples TRBV3-1 (or the pseudogene TRBV3-2) to TRBJ2-5; 8 nucleotides align to TRBD2. The CDR3 sequence is CASSQGVGAGVTQYF. In DNA form, the CDR3 reads TGTGCCAGCAGCCAAGGGGTTGGAGCGGGGGTTACCCAGTACTTC.